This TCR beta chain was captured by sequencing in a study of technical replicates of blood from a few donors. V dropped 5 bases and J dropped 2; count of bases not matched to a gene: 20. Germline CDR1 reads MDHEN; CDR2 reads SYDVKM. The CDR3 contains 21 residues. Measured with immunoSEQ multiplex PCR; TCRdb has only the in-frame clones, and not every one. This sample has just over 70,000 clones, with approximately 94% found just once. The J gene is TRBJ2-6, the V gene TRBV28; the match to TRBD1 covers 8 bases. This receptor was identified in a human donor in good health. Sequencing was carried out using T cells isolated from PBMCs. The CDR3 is CASSTIIWTGIQTAGANVLTF. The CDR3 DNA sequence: TGTGCCAGCAGTACGATAATTTGGACAGGGATACAGACAGCTGGGGCCAACGTCCTGACTTTC.